This T cell receptor (beta chain) is from a study of monozygotic twins with inflammatory bowel disease. Unsorted whole blood yielded the total RNA, with T cells left unselected. The CDR3 covers 14 residues. Germline values: CDR1 DFQATT, CDR2 SNEGSKA (reference sequence). TCRdb re-called the 5' RACE reads and catalogs CDR3 proteins one per entry, DNA excluded. The specimen's table records around 400,000 distinct CDR3 sequences. The origin of this receptor is a human donor with ulcerative colitis or Crohn's disease, or a healthy co-twin of an affected twin (not recorded which). The chain combines TRBV20-1 with TRBJ2-3. Material for sequencing was blood. This CDR3 is CSALLRASTDTQYF.